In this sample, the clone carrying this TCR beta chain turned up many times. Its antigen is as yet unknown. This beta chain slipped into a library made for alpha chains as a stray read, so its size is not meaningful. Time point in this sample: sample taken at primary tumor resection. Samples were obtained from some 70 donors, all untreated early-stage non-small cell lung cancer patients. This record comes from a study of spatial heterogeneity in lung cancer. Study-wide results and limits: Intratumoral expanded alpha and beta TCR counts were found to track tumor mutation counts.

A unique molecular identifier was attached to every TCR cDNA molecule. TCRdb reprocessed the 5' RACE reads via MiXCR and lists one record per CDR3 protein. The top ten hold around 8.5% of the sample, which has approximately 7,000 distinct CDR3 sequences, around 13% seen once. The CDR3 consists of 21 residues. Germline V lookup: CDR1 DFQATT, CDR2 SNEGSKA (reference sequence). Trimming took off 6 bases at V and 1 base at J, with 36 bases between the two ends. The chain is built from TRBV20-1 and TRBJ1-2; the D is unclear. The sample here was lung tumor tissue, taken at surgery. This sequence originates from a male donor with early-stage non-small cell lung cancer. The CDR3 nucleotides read TGCAGTGCCCCCTCCGAGGCGCCAGGAGGCTCTTTAACCCTCCGTAACTATGGCTACACCTTC. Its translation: CSAPSEAPGGSLTLRNYGYTF.